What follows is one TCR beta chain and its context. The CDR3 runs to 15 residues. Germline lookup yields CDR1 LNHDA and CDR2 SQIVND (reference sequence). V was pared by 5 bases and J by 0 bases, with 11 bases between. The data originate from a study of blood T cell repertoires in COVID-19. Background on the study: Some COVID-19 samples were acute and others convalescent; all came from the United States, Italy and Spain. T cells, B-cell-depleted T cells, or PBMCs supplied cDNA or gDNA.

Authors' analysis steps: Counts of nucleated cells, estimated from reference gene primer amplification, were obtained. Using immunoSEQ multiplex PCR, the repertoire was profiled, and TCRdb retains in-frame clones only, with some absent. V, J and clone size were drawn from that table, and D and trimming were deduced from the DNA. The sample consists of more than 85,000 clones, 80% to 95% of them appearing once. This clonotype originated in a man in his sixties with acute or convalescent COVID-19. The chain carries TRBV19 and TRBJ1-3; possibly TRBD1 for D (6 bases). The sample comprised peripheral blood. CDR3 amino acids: CASSDRTVSGNTIYF. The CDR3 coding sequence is TGTGCCAGTAGTGACCGGACAGTCTCTGGAAACACCATATATTTT.